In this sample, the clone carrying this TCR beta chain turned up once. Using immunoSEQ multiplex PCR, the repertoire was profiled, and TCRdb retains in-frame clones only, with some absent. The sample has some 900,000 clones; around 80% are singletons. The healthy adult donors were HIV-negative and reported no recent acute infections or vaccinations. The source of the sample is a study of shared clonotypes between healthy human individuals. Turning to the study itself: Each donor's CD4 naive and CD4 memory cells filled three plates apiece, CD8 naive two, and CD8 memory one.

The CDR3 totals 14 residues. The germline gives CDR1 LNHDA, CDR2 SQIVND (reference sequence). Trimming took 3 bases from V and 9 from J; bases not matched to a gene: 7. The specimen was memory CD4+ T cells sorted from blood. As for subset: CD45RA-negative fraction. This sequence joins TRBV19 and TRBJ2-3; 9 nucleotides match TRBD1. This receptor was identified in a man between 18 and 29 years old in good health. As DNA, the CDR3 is TGTGCCAGTAGTATTTTGGACAGGGGATCGACGCAGTATTTT. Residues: CASSILDRGSTQYF.